The present TCR beta chain was sequenced within a study of control samples from healthy donors and cancer patients. Method: immunoSEQ multiplex PCR; TCRdb's copy keeps in-frame clones and lacks some. Of 40,000 to 55,000 clones listed, about 92% are singletons. This CDR3 comprises 14 residues. The V and J ends lost 4 bases and 2 bases respectively, with 8 bases between them. Germline V gene lookup returns CDR1 SEHNR and CDR2 FQNEAQ (reference sequence). The sequenced sample consisted of PBMCs. V is TRBV7-9 and J is TRBJ1-4, with D unclear. The receptor comes from a man aged 35-49 years with colorectal cancer. CDR3 DNA: TGTGCCAGCAGCTCACTTGTTACTAATGAAAAACTGTTTTTT. This gives the protein CASSSLVTNEKLFF.